This TCR beta chain was sequenced for a study of CD8+ T cells in alopecia areata. Findings and limits, study-wide: Lesional tissue from the scalp (especially in alopecia totalis/universalis) showed higher clonality than normal scalp.

The CDR3 extends over 15 amino acids. Trimming at V came to 0 bases and at J to 2 bases, leaving 3 bases not matched to a gene. Germline CDR1 SGHRS, CDR2 YFSETQ. In regard to this clone: Its target is not known. Within the sample, other DNA sequences also encode this same CDR3.

It was cDNA, reverse transcribed from extracted RNA, that served as the sequencing template. Libraries were prepared by immunoSEQ multiplex PCR; TCRdb keeps only in-frame clonotypes and omits some of them. The table includes about 130,000 clones, around 60% detected once. Sequences were derived from CD4+ T cells sorted from blood, sampled at week 0. This TCR came from a human donor with alopecia areata. This sequence joins TRBV5-1 and TRBJ2-7, with 9 bases fitting TRBD2. CDR3 in DNA: TGCGCCAGCAGCTTGGAAGCGGGGGGACCCTACGAGCAGTACTTC. This translates into CASSLEAGGPYEQYF.